Described below is a single TCR beta chain sequence and its context. This record belongs to a study of regulatory T cells in long-lasting Graves disease. Time point reported: newly diagnosed GD, antithyroid drugs for less than 3 months. Generation of the TCR library employed RNA extracted from PBMCs. The authors built TCR beta libraries using iRepertoire HTBI primers and Arm-PCR of CDR3 regions. TCRdb re-derived calls from the multiplex PCR reads in MiXCR, one entry per CDR3 protein. The table has 350,000 to 450,000 distinct CDR3 sequences, approximately 10% seen once; the top ten hold 18%. This sample also appeared in a second study, on T cells in Graves' hyperthyroidism and ophthalmopathy. That work contributes: Lactation, pregnancy, other autoimmune disease or uncontrolled infection led to exclusion of patients.

The specimen comprised peripheral blood mononuclear cells (PBMCs), sampled at new diagnosis, from a patient treated with antithyroid drugs. The source is a woman aged 18-29 years with Graves disease.

CDR3 bases: TGCAGTGCTAGTGGTCTTGGCAGCCGCAATCAGCCCCAGCATTTT. As protein: CSASGLGSRNQPQHF. V and J are TRBV20-1 and TRBJ1-5; D is unresolved. CDR1 is DFQATT and CDR2 is SNEGSKA in the germline V gene (reference sequence). Trimming pared 3 bases from V and 2 bases from J, leaving 14 bases between. CDR3 length: 15 residues.